Listed below are T cell receptor beta chains from one sample, sequenced in a study of OX40 agonist ivuxolimab in advanced cancers. Using immunoSEQ multiplex PCR, the repertoire was profiled, and TCRdb retains in-frame clones only, with some absent. The sample has about 40,000 clones, approximately 88% seen once. Sequencing was performed on CD4+ or CD8+ T cells sorted from blood, taken in a trial of the OX40 agonist ivuxolimab. Every receptor here comes from an adult with an advanced solid tumor such as melanoma, head and neck, liver or kidney cancer. CDR3s include the opening cysteine and the closing phenylalanine or tryptophan. A D gene is named only where the DNA matches it firmly. For some rows the clone size is stated as once, few or many, or as a class when expanded; others skip it.

TRBJ2-3	TRBV9	TRBD2	once	CASSVEGLAGVTDTQYF	TGTGCCAGCAGCGTAGAAGGGCTAGCGGGAGTGACAGATACGCAGTATTTT
TRBJ1-1	TRBV28	NA	NA	CASSSDSIRDQYFASMNTEAFF	TGTGCCAGCAGTTCCGACAGCATTCGGGACCAATATTTCGCGTCCATGAACACTGAAGCTTTCTTT
TRBJ2-7	TRBV19	NA	NA	CASGEGLTYEQYF	TGTGCCAGTGGAGAGGGACTGACCTACGAGCAGTACTTC
TRBJ2-7	TRBV7-6	NA	NA	CASSPSTAGGFFYEQYF	TGTGCCAGCAGTCCCTCAACAGCTGGCGGGTTCTTCTACGAGCAGTACTTC
TRBJ2-1	TRBV7-2	NA	NA	CASSQRLVGSYNEQFF	TGTGCCAGCAGCCAGAGACTAGTTGGCTCCTACAATGAGCAGTTCTTC
TRBJ2-7	TRBV2	NA	NA	CASIREGGLYEQYF	TGTGCCAGCATTAGAGAGGGAGGACTTTACGAGCAGTACTTC
TRBJ2-7	TRBV27	TRBD1	NA	CASSLLRGRLAYEQYF	TGTGCCAGCAGCCTCCTCAGGGGGCGCCTGGCCTACGAGCAGTACTTC
TRBJ1-1	TRBV28	NA	few	CASSLGRNTEAFF	TGTGCCAGCAGTCTTGGTAGGAACACTGAAGCTTTCTTT
TRBJ1-1	TRBV6-5	NA	NA	CASGWGMNTEAFF	TGTGCCAGCGGTTGGGGCATGAACACTGAAGCTTTCTTT
TRBJ2-7	TRBV6-5	NA	NA	CASSYPGHEQYF	TGTGCCAGCAGTTACCCAGGCCACGAGCAGTACTTC
TRBJ2-2	TRBV27	NA	NA	CASSLGITGELFF	TGTGCCAGCAGTTTAGGAATCACCGGGGAGCTGTTTTTT
TRBJ2-7	TRBV6-5	NA	once	CASSADRSLYEQYF	TGTGCCAGCAGTGCAGACAGGTCTCTATACGAGCAGTACTTC
TRBJ2-7	TRBV7-9	NA	NA	CASSLALLGMTYEQYF	TGTGCCAGCAGCTTAGCGCTTCTCGGGATGACCTACGAGCAGTACTTC
TRBJ2-1	TRBV4-1	NA	NA	CASSHRVLNNEQFF	TGCGCCAGCAGCCACAGGGTCTTGAACAATGAGCAGTTCTTC
TRBJ2-3	TRBV9	TRBD1	NA	CASSAGQGPTDTQYF	TGTGCCAGCAGCGCGGGACAGGGGCCCACAGATACGCAGTATTTT
TRBJ2-1	TRBV2	NA	once	CASDFGMSYNEQFF	TGTGCCAGCGATTTCGGGATGTCCTACAATGAGCAGTTCTTC
TRBJ2-7	TRBV4-2	NA	NA	CASSYGTVYEQYF	TGTGCCAGCAGCTACGGGACCGTCTACGAGCAGTACTTC
TRBJ1-5	TRBV6-5	TRBD1	NA	CASSGTAGNQPQHF	TGTGCCAGCAGTGGGACAGCCGGCAATCAGCCCCAGCATTTT
TRBJ2-7	TRBV19	TRBD2	NA	CASSIDLSSGIYEQYF	TGTGCCAGTAGTATAGATCTAAGTAGCGGGATCTACGAGCAGTACTTC
TRBJ2-1	TRBV4-1	TRBD2	NA	CASSRGSGSHNEQFF	TGCGCCAGCAGCAGAGGTAGCGGGAGCCACAATGAGCAGTTCTTC
TRBJ2-7	TRBV2	NA	NA	CAVLEAYEQYF	TGTGCCGTGCTCGAGGCCTACGAGCAGTACTTC
TRBJ2-2	TRBV6-5	NA	NA	CASSYGETGELFF	TGTGCCAGCAGTTACGGAGAAACCGGGGAGCTGTTTTTT
TRBJ2-5	TRBV5-1	NA	few	CASSLGQETQYF	TGCGCCAGCAGCTTGGGACAAGAGACCCAGTACTTC